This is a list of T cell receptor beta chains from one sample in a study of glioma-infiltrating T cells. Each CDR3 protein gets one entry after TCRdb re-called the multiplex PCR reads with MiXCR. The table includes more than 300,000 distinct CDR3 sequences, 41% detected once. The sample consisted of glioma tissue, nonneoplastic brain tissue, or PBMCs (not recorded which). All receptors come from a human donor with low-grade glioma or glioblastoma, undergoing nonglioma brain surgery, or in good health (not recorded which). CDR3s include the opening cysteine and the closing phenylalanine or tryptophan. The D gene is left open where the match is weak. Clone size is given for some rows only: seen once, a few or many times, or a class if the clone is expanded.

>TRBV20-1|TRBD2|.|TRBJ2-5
TGCAGTGCCCTGACGTCGGGGCTAGCGGGAGAACGGGAGACCCAGTACTTC
CSALTSGLAGERETQYF
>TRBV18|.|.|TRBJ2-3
TGTGCCAGCTCACAGGGGCCGGGAGATACGCAGTATTTT
CASSQGPGDTQYF
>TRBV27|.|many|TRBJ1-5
TGTGCCAGCAGTTTAAAGGGCCCTCATTTTCAGCCCCAGCATTTT
CASSLKGPHFQPQHF
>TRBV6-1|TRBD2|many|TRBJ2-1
TGTGCCAGCAGTGATTGGGGGACTAGCGGATACAATGAGCAGTTCTTC
CASSDWGTSGYNEQFF
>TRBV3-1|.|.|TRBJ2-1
TGTGCCAGCAGCCCCTACTCAATCTACACTGAGCAGTTCTTC
CASSPYSIYTEQFF
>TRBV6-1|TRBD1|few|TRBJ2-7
TGTGCCAGCAGTTACAGGGGGCCGATCTACGAGCAGTACTTC
CASSYRGPIYEQYF
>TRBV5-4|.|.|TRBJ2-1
TGTGCCAGCAGCCGCCGGCCATACAGGCTCTCATTTAACAATGAGCAGTTCTTC
CASSRRPYRLSFNNEQFF
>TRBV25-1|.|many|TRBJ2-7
TGTGCCAGCAGTGAATTTGGCGGTAGCTCCTACGAGCAGTACTTC
CASSEFGGSSYEQYF
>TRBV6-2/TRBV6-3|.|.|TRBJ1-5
TGTGCCAGCAGTCTTACCCAGGTGGCCGGCAATCAGCCCCAGCATTTT
CASSLTQVAGNQPQHF
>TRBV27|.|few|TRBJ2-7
TGTGCCAGCAGTCCCGCTGGAGTCCGGGTAGAGCAGTACTTC
CASSPAGVRVEQYF
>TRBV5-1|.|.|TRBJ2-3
TGCGCCAGCAGCTTGATATCGCGAGGGGAGGCAGATACGCAGTATTTT
CASSLISRGEADTQYF
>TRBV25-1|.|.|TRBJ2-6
TGTGCCAGCAGTGGGCGAGGTCCTGACTGGGGGGCCAACGTCCTGACTTTC
CASSGRGPDWGANVLTF
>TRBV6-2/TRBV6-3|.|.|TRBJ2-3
TGTGTCAGAGGAGCTAGCACAGATACGCAGTATTTT
CVRGASTDTQYF
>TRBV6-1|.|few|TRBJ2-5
TGTGCCAGCAGTGTACAGGGTCAAGAGACCCAGTACTTC
CASSVQGQETQYF
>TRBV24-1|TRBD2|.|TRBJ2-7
TGTGCCACCAGTGATTCCCTAGCGGGAAACGAGCAGTACTTC
CATSDSLAGNEQYF
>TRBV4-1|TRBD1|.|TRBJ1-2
TGCGCCAGCAGGCAAAACCTGGGACAGCTCTATGGCTACACCTTC
CASRQNLGQLYGYTF
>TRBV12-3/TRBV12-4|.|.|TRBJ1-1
TGTGCCAGCAGTTTGGGACTCTTGAACACTGAAGCTTTCTTT
CASSLGLLNTEAFF
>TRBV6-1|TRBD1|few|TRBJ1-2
TGTGCCATCGGGACAGGGGGGTTTAACTATGGCTACACCTTC
CAIGTGGFNYGYTF
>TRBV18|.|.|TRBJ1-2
TGTGCCAGCTCACCAGGGCAGGACCCTATAAGCTATGGCTACACCTTC
CASSPGQDPISYGYTF
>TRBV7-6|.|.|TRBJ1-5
TGTGCCAGCAGCTCCGACATGAATCAGCCCCAGCATTTT
CASSSDMNQPQHF
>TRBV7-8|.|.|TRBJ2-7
TGTGCCAGCAGCCCTACGTGGCAGGCGACCTACGAGCAGTACTTC
CASSPTWQATYEQYF
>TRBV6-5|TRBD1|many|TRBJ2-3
TGTGCCAGCAGTTACACGCGTGGACAGGGCCACACAGATACGCAGTATTTT
CASSYTRGQGHTDTQYF
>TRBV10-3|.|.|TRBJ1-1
TGTGCCATCAGTGGCCTATCGTCCCTATCAGTTGGGAACACTGAAGCTTTCTTT
CAISGLSSLSVGNTEAFF
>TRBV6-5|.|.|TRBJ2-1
TGTGCCAGCAGTCTAGGGGGGGTATGGAATGAGCAGCTCTTC
CASSLGGVWNEQLF
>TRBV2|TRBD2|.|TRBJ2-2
TGTGCCAGCATTGACTCGGGAGGGCCGGGCACCGGGGAGCTGTTTTTT
CASIDSGGPGTGELFF
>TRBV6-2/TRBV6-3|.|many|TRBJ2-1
TGTGCCAGCAGCCCACAACGGGCTGAGCAGTTCTTC
CASSPQRAEQFF
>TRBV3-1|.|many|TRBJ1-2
TGTGCCAGCAGCCAAGATCTGACCGATCTGAACTATGGCTACACCTTC
CASSQDLTDLNYGYTF
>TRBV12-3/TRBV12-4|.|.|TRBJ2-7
TGTGCCGGCAGTTCATACTCTCGCTCCTACGAGCAGTACTTC
CAGSSYSRSYEQYF
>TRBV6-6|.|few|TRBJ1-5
TGTGCCAGCAGTTACGGGGGGCTAAATCAGCCCCAGCATTTT
CASSYGGLNQPQHF
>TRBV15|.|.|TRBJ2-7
TGTGCCACCAGCAGAGTCCGGGACACCTACGAGCAGTACTTC
CATSRVRDTYEQYF
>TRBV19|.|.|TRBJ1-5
TGTGCCAGTGCGATGAGTGATCAGCCCCAGCATTTT
CASAMSDQPQHF
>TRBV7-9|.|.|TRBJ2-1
TGTGCCAGCAGCTACCAAGGTCCCTTTTACAATGAGCAGTTCTTC
CASSYQGPFYNEQFF